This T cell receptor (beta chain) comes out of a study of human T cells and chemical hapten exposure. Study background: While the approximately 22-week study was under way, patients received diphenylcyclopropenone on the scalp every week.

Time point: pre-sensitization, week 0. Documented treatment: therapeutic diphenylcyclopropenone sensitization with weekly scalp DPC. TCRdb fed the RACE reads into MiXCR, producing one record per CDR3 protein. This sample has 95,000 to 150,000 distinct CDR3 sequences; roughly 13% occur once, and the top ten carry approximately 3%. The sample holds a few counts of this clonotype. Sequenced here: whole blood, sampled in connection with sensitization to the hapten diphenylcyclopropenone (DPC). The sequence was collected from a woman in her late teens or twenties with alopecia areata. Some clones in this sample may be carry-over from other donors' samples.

The CDR3 sequence: CASSLTGGADIQYF. For the CDR3, the DNA is TGTGCCAGCAGCTTGACGGGGGGCGCAGACATTCAGTACTTC. V usage is TRBV5-6 and J usage is TRBJ2-4, with D perhaps matching TRBD2 (7 bases). Germline CDR1 is SGHDT and CDR2 is YYEEEE. Trimming shortened V by 1 base and J by 8 bases, and 13 bases separated the two germline ends. This CDR3 is built from 14 residues.